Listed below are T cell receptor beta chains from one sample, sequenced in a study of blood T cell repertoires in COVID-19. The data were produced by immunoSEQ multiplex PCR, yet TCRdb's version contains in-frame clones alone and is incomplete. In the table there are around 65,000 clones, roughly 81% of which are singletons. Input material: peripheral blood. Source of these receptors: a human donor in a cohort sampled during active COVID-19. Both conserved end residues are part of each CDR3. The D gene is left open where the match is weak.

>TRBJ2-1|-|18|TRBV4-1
TGCGCCAGCAGCCAATCCCATCCCGGAGGTCAGGCGTCCGGTGAGCAGTTCTTC
CASSQSHPGGQASGEQFF
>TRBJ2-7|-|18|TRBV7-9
TGTGCCAGCAGCTTAGTCGCCTCTTACAGGGATCTCGGCTACGAGCAGTACTTC
CASSLVASYRDLGYEQYF
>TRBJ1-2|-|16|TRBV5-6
TGTGCCAGCAGCTTGGGGCGGGACGTAACTTATTATGGCTACACCTTC
CASSLGRDVTYYGYTF
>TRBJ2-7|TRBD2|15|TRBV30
TGTGCCTGGAGTGGTCGACGACAGCGGGAGCGCGAGCAGTACTTC
CAWSGRRQREREQYF
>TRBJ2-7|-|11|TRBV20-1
TGCAGTGCTGGGGACTCCTGGGAGCAGTACTTC
CSAGDSWEQYF
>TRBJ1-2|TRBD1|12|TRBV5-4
TGTGCCAGCAGCTATACAGGGGATGGCTACACCTTC
CASSYTGDGYTF
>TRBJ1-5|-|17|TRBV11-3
TGTGCCAGCAGCTCCCTCCCACTACAGGGATTGGAGCAGCCCCAGCATTTT
CASSSLPLQGLEQPQHF
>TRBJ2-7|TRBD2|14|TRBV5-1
TGCGCCAGCAGCCCCGGGGGGGAAGTCTACGAGCAGTACTTC
CASSPGGEVYEQYF
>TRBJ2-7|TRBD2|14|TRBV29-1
TGCAGCGTTGTCCTAGCGGGATTCAACCACGAGCAGTACTTC
CSVVLAGFNHEQYF
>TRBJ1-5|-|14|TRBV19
TGTGCCAGTAGATCTCAGGGTTCGAATCAGCCCCAGCATTTT
CASRSQGSNQPQHF
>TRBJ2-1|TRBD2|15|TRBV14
TGTGCCAGCAGCCGGCGGGAGGGGGCCTACAATGAGCAGTTCTTC
CASSRREGAYNEQFF
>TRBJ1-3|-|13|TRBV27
TGTGCCAGCAGTGGGCTTGCTGGAAACACCATATATTTT
CASSGLAGNTIYF
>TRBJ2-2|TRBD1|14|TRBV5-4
TGTGCCAGCAGCTTGAAAGGGGGCGGCGGGGAGCTGTTTTTT
CASSLKGGGGELFF
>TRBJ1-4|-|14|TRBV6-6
TGTGCCAGCAGCCCACCCGGGGAGGCAGAAAAACTGTTTTTT
CASSPPGEAEKLFF
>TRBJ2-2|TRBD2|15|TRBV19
TGTGCCAGTAGAGCCCTAGCGGGAAACACCGGGGAGCTGTTTTTT
CASRALAGNTGELFF
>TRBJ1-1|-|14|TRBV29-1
TGCAGCGTTGAAGATCTTAGGCGGGACACTGAAGCTTTCTTT
CSVEDLRRDTEAFF
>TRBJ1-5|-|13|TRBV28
TGTGCCAGCAGTTCCGCAGATGTTCAGCCCCAGCATTTT
CASSSADVQPQHF
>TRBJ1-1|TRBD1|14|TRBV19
TGTGCCAGTAGTATCCGGACAGGGATAACTGAAGCTTTCTTT
CASSIRTGITEAFF